This T cell receptor beta chain is from a study of OX40 agonist ivuxolimab in advanced cancers. A note on the overall study: The costimulatory receptor OX40 (CD134) was targeted by ivuxolimab, a fully human IgG2 agonistic monoclonal antibody. Intravenous ivuxolimab was administered to patients every 2 weeks at six dose levels: 0.01, 0.1, 0.3, 1.5, 3 and 10 mg/kg. Of the roughly 50 dose-escalation patients, hepatocellular carcinoma was present in some 19, melanoma in roughly 15, renal cell carcinoma in 9 and head and neck cancer in 9. A male proportion of around 81% and a mean age of roughly 55 years, ranging from about 23 to 90, were recorded for the dose-escalation cohort. Patients were allowed to have had prior anti-PD-1, anti-PD-L1 or anti-CTLA-4 therapy, and more than 30% of the dose-escalation patients had previously received checkpoint inhibitors. Partial responses occurred in three dose-escalation patients: two with cutaneous melanoma and one with hepatocellular carcinoma. Peripheral TCRbeta sequencing was intended to test whether TCR sequence diversity was altered and clonal T-cell expansion was caused by ivuxolimab. The paper covers the monotherapy dose-escalation part of the phase I ivuxolimab trial, which included N ≈ 50 patients. What the authors observed across the whole study: After ivuxolimab, CD8+ T cells had more expanded clones than CD4+ T cells on average. Clonal expansion of both CD4+ and CD8+ blood T cells was observed from baseline to week 6 at doses 0.1 to 3.0 mg/kg. The antigen specificity of the clonally expanded peripheral T cells was not determined. Low levels of normalized T-cell clonal expansion were also seen in some patients who did not respond. In the 0.1-3.0 mg/kg groups, partial responders had among the lowest normalized peripheral clonal expansion, particularly in CD8+ T cells.

Genomic DNA was extracted from sorted cells for sequencing of the TCRbeta CDR3 region. TCRbeta CDR3 regions were sequenced using the immunoSEQ Assay. This immuneACCESS table, as held by TCRdb, lists in-frame sequences with V and J called but not all clones. Of the missing ones, under half trace to an unresolved V gene in checked studies; the others have no known cause. A total of about 52,000 clones appear in this sample, 85% to 95% of them only once. The ten largest make up approximately 25% of the sample. A word on this clone: Its antigen is currently not known. The record has no base qualities; no much larger clone is one base away.

Patients with autoimmune disease history or receiving systemic immunosuppression were excluded from the trial. Peripheral blood for TCR sequencing was collected from all dose cohorts at baseline, on cycle 4 day 1, and on cycle 7 day 1. The samples were drawn from a first-in-human, open-label, multicenter phase I dose-escalation trial of ivuxolimab. Adults with locally advanced or metastatic melanoma, renal cell carcinoma, hepatocellular carcinoma or head and neck squamous cell carcinoma were enrolled in the trial. Before TCR sequencing, CD4+ and CD8+ T cells were separately sorted from peripheral blood. V sheds 7 bases and J sheds 0 bases, leaving 25 bases between their ends. Reading the germline V gene (reference sequence) gives CDR1 SEHNR and CDR2 FQNEAQ. The CDR3 sequence holds 18 residues, the cysteine and phenylalanine included. Just CDR3 DNA is preserved here, 54 bases in frame from base 1.

The starting material was CD4+ or CD8+ T cells sorted from blood, obtained in a trial of the OX40 agonist ivuxolimab. The receptor chain draws on TRBV7-9 and TRBJ2-7; the D gene remains uncertain. The receptor was isolated from an adult with an advanced solid tumor such as melanoma, head and neck, liver or kidney cancer. The DNA sequence is given as TGTGCCAGCATCGATACGCGGTTAAAGCACCGAAGCTCCTACGAGCAGTACTTC. Its product reads: CASIDTRLKHRSSYEQYF.